These 25 T cell receptor beta chains came from one sample sequenced in a study of Tregs in tolerant kidney transplant recipients. Assay used: immunoSEQ multiplex PCR; TCRdb lists only in-frame clones, some missing. The data hold some 68,000 clones, with around 84% observed a single time. The sequencing sample was made of CD4+ T cells from blood. The receptors come from a human donor in good health.

CDR3 DNA: TGTGCCAGCAGCTCGGACAGGAGTTCCTACGAGCAGTACTTC. Amino acids: CASSSDRSSYEQYF. The chain carries TRBV7-2 and TRBJ2-7; TRBD1 matches 7 bases. The CDR3 has 14 amino acids. From germline, CDR1 is SGHTA and CDR2 FQGNSA. The V and J ends lost 4 bases and 1 base, in that order; junction bases with no gene match: 4.

The J gene is TRBJ1-2, the V gene TRBV30; D not certain. The germline V and J ends were trimmed by 0 bases and 5 bases, with 13 bases remaining between them. Germline V CDR1 and CDR2: GTSNPN, SVGIG (reference sequence). This CDR3 contains 14 residues. CDR3 coding DNA: TGTGCCTGGAGTGTAACTTTAACGCCTTATGGCTACACCTTC. The encoded protein is CAWSVTLTPYGYTF.

This chain links TRBV27 with TRBJ2-3; TRBD2 might be the D (6 bases). Trimming left V 5 bases short and J 1 base short, with 10 bases between. Germline V CDR1 and CDR2: MNHEY, SMNVEV (reference sequence). The length of the CDR3 is 14 residues. CDR3 sequence: CASSPPGGTDTQYF. The DNA for the CDR3 is TGTGCCAGCAGTCCCCCGGGAGGCACAGATACGCAGTATTTT.

This clone has a single count. The chain recombines TRBV7-3 with TRBJ2-6; D unresolved. This CDR3 is 18 amino acids long. The ends were cut back, 1 base at V and 2 bases at J, with 15 bases in the middle. From germline, CDR1 is SGHTA and CDR2 FQGTGA. In nucleotides, the CDR3 is TGTGCCAGCAGCTTAATTCCCTCAGTGGGAACTGGGGCCAACGTCCTGACTTTC. Amino acids: CASSLIPSVGTGANVLTF.

The CDR3 bases are TGCGCCAGCAGCTTGGTAGGCCCCGGGACAGGGGTGGGTTCACCCTACAATGAGCAGTTCTTC. This translates into CASSLVGPGTGVGSPYNEQFF. The rearrangement uses TRBV5-1 and TRBJ2-1; 10 nucleotides match TRBD1. Germline CDR1 and CDR2: SGHRS and YFSETQ. V dropped 0 bases and J dropped 2; count of bases not matched to a gene: 17. This CDR3 contains 21 residues. Filled out from reference TRBV5-1 and TRBJ2-1, the complete variable domain reads KAGVTQTPRYLIKTRGQQVTLSCSPISGHRSVSWYQQTPGQGLQFLFEYFSETQRNKGNFPGRFSGRQFSNSRSEMNVSTLELGDSALYLCASSLVGPGTGVGSPYNEQFFGPGTRLTVL.

CDR3 loop: CAISESTRMNTEAFF. CDR3 coding DNA: TGTGCCATCAGTGAGTCGACTCGGATGAACACTGAAGCTTTCTTT. This chain joins TRBV10-3 and TRBJ1-1, with D uncertain. V was shortened by 0 bases and J by 0 bases, with 8 bases between the two germline ends. This CDR3 is 15 amino acids long. Germline CDR1 ENHRY, CDR2 SYGVKD.

The chain recombines TRBV7-9 with TRBJ1-3; 7 bases are shared with TRBD1. Unmatched junction bases numbered 7, after V lost 1 base and J lost 4 bases. Per the germline V gene, CDR1 is SEHNR and CDR2 is FQNEAQ (reference sequence). This CDR3 is built from 16 residues. CDR3 DNA sequence: TGTGCCAGCAGCTTAGGACAGGGTGTAGCCGGAAACACCATATATTTT. Amino acid sequence: CASSLGQGVAGNTIYF. Supplemented by reference TRBV7-9 and TRBJ1-3, the full variable domain reads DTGVSQNPRHKITKRGQNVTFRCDPISEHNRLYWYRQTLGQGPEFLTYFQNEAQLEKSRLLSDRFSAERPKGSFSTLEIQRTEQGDSAMYLCASSLGQGVAGNTIYFGEGSWLTVV.

This clone appeared a few times. This rearrangement joins TRBV28 to TRBJ1-1, with 8 bases identical to TRBD1. The CDR3 has 15 amino acids. The junction had 8 bases not matched to a gene; V was cut back by 5 bases and J by 3 bases. Germline values: CDR1 MDHEN, CDR2 SYDVKM. The CDR3 coding sequence is TGTGCCAGCAGTCCACGACAGGGGTCGTACACTGAAGCTTTCTTT. Its protein product is CASSPRQGSYTEAFF.

This chain uses TRBV19 with TRBJ1-5; the D gene is possibly TRBD1 (6 bases). Trimming pared 5 bases from V and 7 bases from J, leaving 18 bases between. Germline V gene lookup returns CDR1 LNHDA and CDR2 SQIVND (reference sequence). This CDR3 contains 15 residues. CDR3 coding DNA: TGTGCCAGTAGTGTCCCAGGGGTGAGGGAGCAGCCCCAGCATTTT. Translated: CASSVPGVREQPQHF.

The V gene is TRBV29-1, the J gene TRBJ2-1; 8 bases align to TRBD2. Trimming removed 4 bases from V and 7 bases from J; junction bases left unmatched: 9. Germline V lookup: CDR1 SQVTM, CDR2 ANQGSEA. This CDR3 contains 14 residues. CDR3 nucleotides: TGCAGCGTTGCTAGGCGGGGGGCGAAAAATGAGCAGTTCTTC. It encodes CSVARRGAKNEQFF.

The chain uses TRBV9 and TRBJ2-5; no clear D. Trimming took off 3 bases at V and 9 bases at J, with 15 bases between the two ends. This CDR3 contains 13 residues. The germline V gene encodes CDR1 SGDLS and CDR2 YYNGEE. The chain's CDR3 is CASSAETLGSQYF. In nucleotides, the CDR3 is TGTGCCAGCAGCGCCGAGACGCTGGGGTCCCAGTACTTC. Full variable domain (outside the CDR3, taken from reference TRBV9 and TRBJ2-5): DSGVTQTPKHLITATGQRVTLRCSPRSGDLSVYWYQQSLDQGLQFLIQYYNGEERAKGNILERFSAQQFPDLHSELNLSSLELGDSALYFCASSAETLGSQYFGPGTRLLVL.

J is TRBJ1-1 and V is TRBV15, with D possibly being TRBD1 (6 bases). The CDR3 runs to 16 residues. Trimming shortened V by 1 base and J by 5 bases, and 17 bases separated the two germline ends. The V gene's germline CDR1 is LNHNV and CDR2 YYDKDF (reference sequence). Here the CDR3 DNA reads TGTGCCACCAGCAGAGGAGGCCGGGGGGCGAATACTGAAGCTTTCTTT. It specifies CATSRGGRGANTEAFF. The full variable domain, with the rest looked up from reference TRBV15 and TRBJ1-1, is DAMVIQNPRYQVTQFGKPVTLSCSQTLNHNVMYWYQQKSSQAPKLLFHYYDKDFNNEADTPDNFQSRRPNTSFCFLDIRSPGLGDTAMYLCATSRGGRGANTEAFFGQGTRLTVV.

This clone came up many times. V gene TRBV11-2 combines with J gene TRBJ2-1; D uncertain. The CDR3 extends over 15 amino acids. The germline CDR1 and CDR2 sequences are SGHAT and FQNNGV. V was trimmed by 6 bases and J by 3 bases, leaving 15 bases between them. This CDR3 is CASRNVAGLYNEQFF. Written as DNA, the CDR3 is TGTGCCAGCAGGAACGTTGCTGGTCTCTACAATGAGCAGTTCTTC.

This sequence joins TRBV4-3 and TRBJ2-5; the D is unclear. In germline, CDR1 is LGHNA, CDR2 YSLEER. Trimming removed 4 bases from V and 0 bases from J, with 9 bases in between. This CDR3 has 14 amino acids. In nucleotides, the CDR3 is TGCGCCAGCAGCCTCCCACGGGACCAAGAGACCCAGTACTTC. Its translation is CASSLPRDQETQYF.

The chain couples TRBV19 to TRBJ1-1; 9 positions agree with TRBD1. The CDR3 has 15 residues. Per germline, CDR1 LNHDA and CDR2 SQIVND (reference sequence). J lost 5 bases, V lost 3 bases, and 7 bases had no gene match. CDR3 sequence (DNA): TGTGCCAGTAGTATGTCCGGACAGGGGTGGACTGAAGCTTTCTTT. Translating it yields CASSMSGQGWTEAFF.

This CDR3 reads CGFWQRGTQYF. In DNA, the CDR3 is TGCGGTTTCTGGCAGAGGGGGACCCAGTACTTC. The rearrangement links TRBV20-1 to TRBJ2-5; D is perhaps TRBD1 or TRBD2 (5 bases each). CDR1 is DFQATT and CDR2 is SNEGSKA in the germline V gene (reference sequence). The CDR3 has 11 amino acids.

A few counts support this clone. The chain employs TRBV29-1 and TRBJ1-1; unclear D gene. The CDR3 is 13 residues long. Trimming removed 6 bases at V and 1 base at J, with 12 bases between. CDR1 is SQVTM and CDR2 is ANQGSEA in the germline V gene. This CDR3 reads CSVHRQRNTEAFF. CDR3 coding DNA: TGCAGCGTCCACCGTCAGAGGAACACTGAAGCTTTCTTT.

The chain combines TRBV11-2 with TRBJ2-7; TRBD2 matches at 11 bases. The junction had 8 bases not matched to a gene; V was cut back by 2 bases and J by 2 bases. In germline, CDR1 is SGHAT, CDR2 FQNNGV. The length of the CDR3 is 17 residues. The CDR3: CASSLTLTTSGTYEQYF. Here the CDR3 DNA reads TGTGCCAGCAGCTTAACCCTCACGACTAGCGGGACCTACGAGCAGTACTTC. The full variable domain, with the rest looked up from reference TRBV11-2 and TRBJ2-7, is EAGVAQSPRYKIIEKRQSVAFWCNPISGHATLYWYQQILGQGPKLLIQFQNNGVVDDSQLPKDRFSAERLKGVDSTLKIQPAKLEDSAVYLCASSLTLTTSGTYEQYFGPGTRLTVT.

This clone was found once. J is TRBJ1-2 and V is TRBV7-8; 8 nucleotides align to TRBD1. The CDR3 is 14 residues long. Losses at the gene ends were 1 base for V and 5 bases for J; bases not matched to a gene: 3. Germline V lookup: CDR1 SGHVS, CDR2 FQNEAQ. The CDR3, as DNA: TGTGCCAGCAGCTTAGGGGACAGGCTATATGGCTACACCTTC. Residues: CASSLGDRLYGYTF.

This clone has a handful of counts. This chain connects TRBV5-1 to TRBJ1-1; D ambiguous. Germline lookup yields CDR1 SGHRS and CDR2 YFSETQ. V was shortened by 0 bases and J by 3 bases, with 9 bases between the two germline ends. This CDR3 has 14 amino acids. The CDR3 reads CASSLAFQDTEAFF. For the CDR3, the DNA is TGCGCCAGCAGCTTGGCCTTCCAGGACACTGAAGCTTTCTTT.

The chain carries TRBV2 and TRBJ1-1, with D unclear. Germline V gives CDR1 SNHLY, CDR2 FYNNEI. The CDR3 is 15 residues long. Trimming cost V 2 bases and J 0 bases, with 10 bases left between them. CDR3 sequence (DNA): TGTGCCAGCAGTGAACATGGGAGTATGAACACTGAAGCTTTCTTT. This encodes CASSEHGSMNTEAFF.

Turning to this clone: One end of the junction varies from germline; a read error may be responsible. The chain is built from TRBV5-6 and TRBJ2-7; 9 bases are a match to TRBD1. Germline V lookup: CDR1 SGHDT, CDR2 YYEEEE. This CDR3 has 15 residues. CDR3 region: CASTLTRTGVYEQYF. CDR3 sequence (DNA): TGTGCCAGCACCTTGACCCGGACAGGGGTCTACGAGCAGTACTTC.

This rearrangement joins TRBV5-6 to TRBJ1-1, with TRBD1 matching over 9 bases. V shed 3 bases and J 0 bases; nucleotides not matched to a gene: 12. The CDR3 contains 18 residues. Germline V gene sequence: CDR1 SGHDT, CDR2 YYEEEE. In DNA, the CDR3 is TGTGCCAGCAGCTCGGGACAGGGCATTCTGGCCTTGAACACTGAAGCTTTCTTT. Its protein is CASSSGQGILALNTEAFF. The full variable domain, in which reference TRBV5-6 and TRBJ1-1 provide the parts outside the CDR3, is DAGVTQSPTHLIKTRGQQVTLRCSPKSGHDTVSWYQQALGQGPQFIFQYYEEEERQRGNFPDRFSGHQFPNYSSELNVNALLLGDSALYLCASSSGQGILALNTEAFFGQGTRLTVV.

The genes are TRBV28 and TRBJ1-2, with 8 positions matching TRBD1. With 5 bases clipped from V and 3 bases from J, the junction kept 5 bases outside the gene matches. The CDR3 loop spans 14 amino acids. Germline-derived CDR1 and CDR2 are MDHEN and SYDVKM. The DNA for the CDR3 is TGTGCCAGCAGTCCAGGGGGCGGGGACTATGGCTACACCTTC. Protein sequence: CASSPGGGDYGYTF.

The chain couples TRBV30 to TRBJ1-4; D is ambiguous. The V end was cut by 6 bases, the J end by 8 bases, with 13 bases between. Germline CDR1 and CDR2: GTSNPN and SVGIG (reference sequence). The CDR3 is 12 residues long. The CDR3 DNA sequence: TGTGCCTGCCGGACGGCGGGGGAAAAACTGTTTTTT. This encodes CACRTAGEKLFF.